Presented here are 2 T cell receptor beta chains from one specimen sequenced in a study of T cell responses to AZD1222 COVID-19 vaccine. This table comes from immunoSEQ multiplex PCR, and its TCRdb copy is limited to in-frame clones, with some not included. The sample includes roughly 70,000 clones, around four fifths of them seen just once. Source: peripheral blood, taken on day 0 of AZD1222 vaccination. These receptors came from an adult in good health.

This rearrangement joins TRBV6-2 or TRBV6-3 to TRBJ1-2; TRBD1 matches 11 bases. Germline assignment: CDR1 MNHEY and CDR2 SVGEGT. The trim removed 7 bases at V and 1 base at J, leaving 14 bases unmatched. The CDR3 covers 18 residues. The CDR3 nucleotides are TGTGCCAGCATCCCCGACTCGGACAGGGGGCTTTATAACTATGGCTACACCTTC. This translates into CASIPDSDRGLYNYGYTF.

The V and J genes are TRBV9 and TRBJ1-2; D gene unclear. CDR1 SGDLS and CDR2 YYNGEE come from the germline V gene. Trimming pared 0 bases from V and 8 bases from J, leaving 20 bases between. This CDR3 is 16 amino acids long. The CDR3: CASSVDKWRAAEGYTF. The CDR3 DNA reads TGTGCCAGCAGCGTAGATAAGTGGAGGGCCGCAGAGGGCTACACCTTC.